The 3 T cell receptor beta chains below all came from one sample that was sequenced in a study of cytomegalovirus exposure and HLA in healthy donors (dated by TCRdb to about 2017). Library creation used the immunoSEQ multiplex PCR assay. TCRdb's version of the immuneACCESS table is confined to in-frame rearrangements and falls short of the full clone set. An unresolved V gene accounts for under half of the shortfall where checked; the remainder is of unknown origin. Present in this sample are about 240,000 clones, around 86% of which were seen just once. Of the sample, less than 1.5% is held by the ten largest clones. Specimen: PBMCs. Receptors originate from a woman in her thirties in good health and CMV-seropositive.

J is TRBJ2-1 and V is TRBV11-3; D is possibly TRBD2 (5 bases). The CDR3 loop spans 13 amino acids. Looked up from germline, CDR1 is SGHNT and CDR2 is YENEEA. Trimming shortened V by 5 bases and J by 0 bases, and 5 bases separated the two germline ends. As DNA, the CDR3 is TGTGCCAGCAGCACTAGCTCCTACAATGAGCAGTTCTTC. Its translation: CASSTSSYNEQFF.

V and J are TRBV29-1 and TRBJ2-7; 9 bases map to TRBD2. This CDR3 region has 14 residues. Looked up from germline, CDR1 is SQVTM and CDR2 is ANQGSEA. The junction had 8 bases not matched to a gene; V was cut back by 6 bases and J by 2 bases. The CDR3: CSVPISGRPYEQYF. In DNA, the CDR3 is TGCAGCGTACCGATAAGCGGGAGGCCCTACGAGCAGTACTTC.

The chain is built from TRBV28 and TRBJ1-2; D not certain. Germline values: CDR1 MDHEN, CDR2 SYDVKM. V lost 6 bases to trimming and J lost 4 bases, with 6 bases between them. The CDR3 consists of 11 residues. CDR3 loop: CASRTSYGYTF. The CDR3 DNA reads TGTGCCAGCAGGACTTCCTATGGCTACACCTTC.